This T cell receptor beta chain was sequenced during a study of blood T cell repertoires in COVID-19. Study-level background: Samples of COVID-19 (acute and convalescent) were obtained from the United States, Italy and Spain. In each case, the material was cDNA or gDNA derived from T cells, B-cell-depleted T cells, or PBMCs.

In the original processing: The authors estimated nucleated cell counts from reference gene primer amplification. The data were produced by immunoSEQ multiplex PCR, yet TCRdb's version contains in-frame clones alone and is incomplete. The DNA gave D and trimming, while V, J and clone size come from that table. This sample has fewer than 25,000 clones, with around nine tenths found just once. CDR3 length: 14 amino acids. Looked up from germline, CDR1 is SGHRS and CDR2 is YFSETQ. Trimming stripped 2 bases from V and 11 bases from J, with 16 bases between. This chain links TRBV5-1 with TRBJ2-2; D is unresolved. Material for sequencing was peripheral blood. This clonotype was sampled from a man in his forties or fifties with active COVID-19. The CDR3 DNA follows: TGCGCCAGCAGCTTTGGATTTTCTTCGGGTGAGCTGTTTTTT. Its protein product is CASSFGFSSGELFF.